This note documents a single T cell receptor beta chain sequence. Its target is unknown. One junction end does not reproduce the germline sequence, and a read error may be involved. This record belongs to a study of glioma-infiltrating T cells. Notes on the study in general: Tissue and blood shared very few CDR3 sequences. Gliomas, especially low-grade, showed above-expected tissue-blood divergence; non-neoplastic patients showed below.

Using RNA template, CDR3s of TCR alpha and beta were amplified with iRepertoire arm-PCR. A single record per CDR3 protein comes from TCRdb applying MiXCR to the multiplex PCR reads. The data contain approximately 190,000 distinct CDR3 sequences, around 32% of them singletons. The sequenced sample consisted of glioma tissue, nonneoplastic brain tissue, or PBMCs (not recorded which). The clonotype was recovered from a human donor with low-grade glioma or glioblastoma, undergoing nonglioma brain surgery, or in good health (not recorded which).

The CDR3 DNA is TGCGCCAGCAACCAAGGAGAGGGGACGGGCTACACCTTC. Its protein is CASNQGEGTGYTF. This chain uses TRBV4-1 with TRBJ1-2; TRBD1 is a possible D gene (5 bases). This CDR3 region has 13 residues. The V gene's germline CDR1 is MGHRA and CDR2 YSYEKL.